The 20 T cell receptor beta chains reported below all come from one sample, sequenced in a study of cytomegalovirus exposure and HLA in healthy donors. The PCR made use of 60 Vbeta and 13 Jbeta primers. Clones were sequenced by immunoSEQ multiplex PCR, and TCRdb holds only the in-frame ones, with some missing. Of 130,000 to 150,000 clones in the sample, around 79% were seen once. The sample was PBMCs. These receptors originate from a male donor in good health and CMV-seronegative.

The chain uses TRBV7-9 and TRBJ2-6; maybe TRBD1 (5 bases). CDR1 is SEHNR and CDR2 is FQNEAQ in the germline V gene (reference sequence). V dropped 6 bases and J dropped 0 bases, with 15 bases sitting between them. The CDR3 contains 17 residues. The CDR3 loop is CASRRITGSSGANVLTF. The DNA for the CDR3 is TGTGCCAGCAGGCGAATAACAGGAAGCTCTGGGGCCAACGTCCTGACTTTC. The variable domain in full, completed from reference TRBV7-9 and TRBJ2-6, reads DTGVSQNPRHKITKRGQNVTFRCDPISEHNRLYWYRQTLGQGPEFLTYFQNEAQLEKSRLLSDRFSAERPKGSFSTLEIQRTEQGDSAMYLCASRRITGSSGANVLTFGAGSRLTVL.

The table lists this clone with a count of one. The chain links TRBV19 to TRBJ2-7; D perhaps matches TRBD1 (5 bases). This CDR3 region has 15 residues. Trimming stripped 3 bases from V and 0 bases from J, with 12 bases between. CDR1 LNHDA and CDR2 SQIVND come from the germline V gene (reference sequence). DNA for the CDR3: TGTGCCAGTAGTATTTCCAGGGCCAACTCCTACGAGCAGTACTTC. This sequence encodes CASSISRANSYEQYF.

This clone was seen once. The gene calls are TRBV25-1 and TRBJ1-2, with 9 positions matching TRBD1. The V segment lost 9 bases and the J segment 1 base; nucleotides outside the gene matches: 6. Per germline, CDR1 MGHDK and CDR2 SYGVNS. The CDR3 consists of 14 residues. The CDR3 region is CASSGTGYNYGYTF. DNA of the CDR3: TGTGCCAGTTCTGGGACAGGGTATAACTATGGCTACACCTTC.

This clone occurred once. Germline is not matched at one junction end, which may reflect a read error. The chain is built from TRBV7-7 and TRBJ2-2; D remains unclear. Germline V gene lookup returns CDR1 SSHAT and CDR2 FNYEAQ (reference sequence). CDR3 length equals 13 residues. The CDR3 spells CASSLDKPGELFF. DNA for the CDR3: TGTGCTAGCAGCTTAGATAAGCCCGGGGAGCTGTTTTTT.

The chain employs TRBV21-1 and TRBJ2-1; the DNA was not used to check the table's D call, TRBD1. TRBV21-1 is designated a pseudogene. The CDR3 sequence is 23 residues long. CDR3 residues: CASSYRQGARRAVRGRVSNEQFF. The DNA of the CDR3 is TGTGCCAGCAGCTACCGACAGGGGGCGCGGAGGGCGGTACGCGGGAGAGTGAGCAATGAGCAGTTCTTC.

The V call is TRBV7-8, the J call TRBJ2-5; a possible D gene is TRBD1 (5 bases). This CDR3 has 13 residues. The V end was cut by 4 bases, the J end by 4 bases, with 10 bases between. Per germline, CDR1 SGHVS and CDR2 FQNEAQ. CDR3 in DNA: TGTGCCAGCAGCTCTCAGGGCCCAGAGACCCAGTACTTC. Its translation: CASSSQGPETQYF.

The J gene is TRBJ2-1, the V gene TRBV2; a weak D match, TRBD2 (6 bases). Germline V gives CDR1 SNHLY, CDR2 FYNNEI. The CDR3 spans 15 residues. V was clipped by 8 bases and J by 5 bases, with 19 bases between them. This CDR3 is CASAAERDFDNEQFF. The CDR3 region has the DNA TGTGCCAGCGCCGCAGAACGGGACTTTGACAATGAGCAGTTCTTC.

This sequence joins TRBV4-2 and TRBJ2-3; 14 bases map to TRBD2. After removal of 0 bases from V and 2 bases from J, the junction contained 4 bases not matched to a gene. In germline, CDR1 is LGHNA, CDR2 YNFKEQ. CDR3 size: 18 residues. The CDR3, as DNA: TGTGCCAGCAGCCAAGAAGGACTAGCGGGGGGATCCACAGATACGCAGTATTTT. It encodes CASSQEGLAGGSTDTQYF.

The chain is built from TRBV30 and TRBJ1-3; TRBD1 might be the D (5 bases). The V gene lost 5 bases and the J gene lost 8 bases, with 16 bases spanning the gap. This CDR3 has 13 residues. Germline CDR1 reads GTSNPN; CDR2 reads SVGIG (reference sequence). The chain's CDR3 is CAWLKTDFYTIYF. For the CDR3, the DNA is TGTGCCTGGCTAAAGACAGACTTCTACACCATATATTTT.

This chain joins TRBV12-5 and TRBJ1-5, with D maybe TRBD1 (6 bases). Deletions cut 3 bases from V and 4 bases from J, with 16 bases between. The germline gives CDR1 LGHNT, CDR2 FRNRAP. The CDR3 loop spans 16 amino acids. The CDR3 nucleotides are TGTGCTAGTGGTTTTACGGTAGACAGGACTAATCAGCCCCAGCATTTT. This sequence encodes CASGFTVDRTNQPQHF.

The rearrangement uses TRBV6-1 and TRBJ2-7; no definite D call. The V gene's germline CDR1 is MNHNS and CDR2 SASEGT. CDR3 size: 14 residues. The ends were cut back, 0 bases at V and 2 bases at J, with 8 bases in the middle. CDR3 residues: CASSEAGPTYEQYF. In DNA form, the CDR3 reads TGTGCCAGCAGTGAAGCGGGCCCCACCTACGAGCAGTACTTC.

The V and J genes are TRBV27 and TRBJ2-7; a possible D gene is TRBD1 (6 bases). Trimming cost V 2 bases and J 4 bases, with 21 bases left between them. Germline V gives CDR1 MNHEY, CDR2 SMNVEV (reference sequence). CDR3 length: 17 residues. The CDR3 DNA reads TGTGCCAGCAGTTTAGTATATCCGGGCAGGGGATTTTACGAGCAGTACTTC. This translates into CASSLVYPGRGFYEQYF.

The chain links TRBV5-1 to TRBJ2-7; 8 bases map to TRBD1. The germline CDR1 and CDR2 sequences are SGHRS and YFSETQ. V shed 4 bases and J 0 bases; nucleotides not matched to a gene: 3. The CDR3 is made up of 14 amino acids. The CDR3 nucleotides read TGCGCCAGCAGCGGGGGGACAGGCTCCTACGAGCAGTACTTC. Protein: CASSGGTGSYEQYF. Full variable domain (outside the CDR3, taken from reference TRBV5-1 and TRBJ2-7): KAGVTQTPRYLIKTRGQQVTLSCSPISGHRSVSWYQQTPGQGLQFLFEYFSETQRNKGNFPGRFSGRQFSNSRSEMNVSTLELGDSALYLCASSGGTGSYEQYFGPGTRLTVT.

The chain has TRBV6-5 and TRBJ1-1, with TRBD1 matching 9 bases. Germline V lookup: CDR1 MNHEY, CDR2 SVGAGI. This CDR3 is built from 15 residues. J lost 0 bases, V lost 5 bases, and 4 bases had no gene match. This CDR3 reads CASSRTGDMNTEAFF. The CDR3 DNA reads TGTGCCAGCAGTCGGACAGGGGATATGAACACTGAAGCTTTCTTT.

The chain recombines TRBV18 with TRBJ1-3, with 8 bases that match TRBD1. CDR3 length: 16 residues. Germline V gene data show CDR1 as KGHSH and CDR2 as LQKENI. J was trimmed by 3 bases and V by 3 bases; bases with no gene match: 7. The CDR3 region has the DNA TGTGCCAGCTCACCGGAAACAGGGGGGATTGGAAACACCATATATTTT. Translating it yields CASSPETGGIGNTIYF.

This clone has more than one count but fewer than ten. The junction departs from the called germline gene at one end, perhaps through a read error. V is TRBV5-1 and J is TRBJ2-1, with TRBD2 identical over 16 bases. CDR3 length: 15 residues. Per germline, CDR1 SGHRS and CDR2 YFSETQ. The CDR3 sequence is CPSGTSGRGHNEQFF. In nucleotides, the CDR3 is TGCCCCAGCGGGACTAGCGGGAGGGGTCACAATGAGCAGTTCTTC.

The V and J genes are TRBV7-6 and TRBJ1-3; D gene unclear. Germline CDR1 and CDR2: SGHVS and FNYEAQ. Between the trimmed V and J ends, which lost 1 base and 0 bases, there was a span of 4 bases. This CDR3 has 14 residues. The CDR3 is CASSLVASGNTIYF. The CDR3 DNA reads as TGTGCCAGCAGCTTAGTGGCCTCTGGAAACACCATATATTTT.

This clone was seen a single time. The rearrangement uses TRBV30 and TRBJ2-7; D is unresolved. The CDR3 is made up of 13 amino acids. From germline, CDR1 is GTSNPN and CDR2 SVGIG (reference sequence). The V end lost 0 bases, the J end lost 4 bases, and 10 bases lay between the germline ends. In DNA form, the CDR3 reads TGTGCCTGGAGTGTAGAGCTGCCATACGAGCAGTACTTC. It translates to CAWSVELPYEQYF.

The chain employs TRBV6-5 and TRBJ1-1; D remains ambiguous. V was pared by 2 bases and J by 6 bases, with 10 bases between. This CDR3 region has 13 residues. Germline CDR1 MNHEY, CDR2 SVGAGI. CDR3 in amino acids: CASSYTPLSEAFF. The CDR3 nucleotides read TGTGCCAGCAGTTACACTCCCTTATCTGAAGCTTTCTTT.

The chain combines TRBV7-6 with TRBJ2-7; D might be TRBD2 (7 bases). Germline V gene sequence: CDR1 SGHVS, CDR2 FNYEAQ. The ends were cut back, 5 bases at V and 5 bases at J, with 22 bases in the middle. The CDR3 is 16 residues long. The DNA for the CDR3 is TGTGCCAGCAGCCTCCAAGGGGGGGTCCTAGGGCACGAGCAGTACTTC. As protein: CASSLQGGVLGHEQYF.